The 11 T cell receptor beta chains below come from one sample, sequenced in a study of blood T cell repertoires in COVID-19. Some clones are missing from TCRdb's copy, which holds only in-frame ones; the method was immunoSEQ multiplex PCR. This sample carries fewer than 350,000 clones, over 75% of them seen once, and the ten largest clones take around 2.1%. The sequencing sample was made of PBMCs or T cells enriched from blood (not recorded which). The receptors shown here come from a man aged 30 to 45 who had recovered from COVID-19.

On this clone: Other DNA sequences in the same sample also yield this CDR3. This chain uses TRBV9 with TRBJ2-2; weak D call: TRBD1 (6 bases). CDR1 SGDLS and CDR2 YYNGEE come from the germline V gene. Trimming left V 3 bases short and J 2 bases short, with 8 bases between. The CDR3 length is 14 residues. The CDR3 region is CASSGTVNTGELFF. DNA for the CDR3: TGTGCCAGCAGCGGGACAGTTAACACCGGGGAGCTGTTTTTT.

This chain connects TRBV19 to TRBJ2-7, with D hard to call. Germline V CDR1 and CDR2: LNHDA, SQIVND (reference sequence). Deletions cut 3 bases from V and 0 bases from J, with 6 bases between. CDR3 length: 13 amino acids. CDR3 sequence reads: CASSIDNSYEQYF. The CDR3 DNA reads as TGTGCCAGTAGTATCGACAACTCCTACGAGCAGTACTTC.

The rearrangement links TRBV4-3 to TRBJ1-2, with D perhaps TRBD1 (6 bases). V was cut by 4 bases and J by 4 bases, with 16 bases left in between. The CDR3 is 15 amino acids. Germline loops: CDR1 LGHNA, CDR2 YSLEER. DNA of the CDR3: TGCGCCAGCAGCCCAGGCGTGGGGGGGCCCTATGGCTACACCTTC. It translates to CASSPGVGGPYGYTF.

V gene TRBV6-5 combines with J gene TRBJ1-1, with 8 bases lining up with TRBD1. The CDR3 has 13 residues. Unmatched junction bases numbered 6, after V lost 6 bases and J lost 6 bases. Germline assignment: CDR1 MNHEY and CDR2 SVGAGI. DNA for the CDR3: TGTGCCAGCAGCACAGGGGGGGTGGCTGAAGCTTTCTTT. Translated, it gives CASSTGGVAEAFF.

This chain connects TRBV27 to TRBJ2-2; no reliable D call. The V gene's germline CDR1 is MNHEY and CDR2 SMNVEV (reference sequence). This CDR3 has 15 residues. Trimming removed 6 bases from V and 0 bases from J, with 11 bases in between. The CDR3 spells CASSVTKANTGELFF. The CDR3 nucleotides read TGTGCCAGCAGCGTGACAAAAGCGAACACCGGGGAGCTGTTTTTT.

The J gene is TRBJ1-6, the V gene TRBV30; D not resolved. The V end was cut by 3 bases, the J end by 3 bases, with 6 bases between. This CDR3 spans 13 amino acids. Germline CDR1 is GTSNPN and CDR2 is SVGIG (reference sequence). CDR3 region: CAWSADYNSPLHF. In DNA, the CDR3 is TGTGCCTGGAGCGCAGACTATAATTCACCCCTCCACTTT.

The genes are TRBV3-1 (or the pseudogene TRBV3-2) and TRBJ1-1, with no clear D. V was trimmed by 0 bases and J by 0 bases, leaving 11 bases between them. The CDR3 is 16 residues long. In germline, CDR1 is LGHDT, CDR2 YNNKEL (reference sequence). CDR3 DNA sequence: TGTGCCAGCAGCCAAGAGGGAGGGAAGGTGAACACTGAAGCTTTCTTT. It codes for CASSQEGGKVNTEAFF.

This chain connects TRBV9 to TRBJ1-4, with D possibly being TRBD1 (5 bases). V lost 0 bases to trimming and J lost 2 bases, with 14 bases between them. Looked up from germline, CDR1 is SGDLS and CDR2 is YYNGEE. The CDR3 contains 17 residues. CDR3 bases: TGTGCCAGCAGCGTAGATCCGGGGGGGATGACTAATGAAAAACTGTTTTTT. Protein: CASSVDPGGMTNEKLFF.

The chain links TRBV30 to TRBJ1-6; unclear D gene. This CDR3 contains 13 residues. V shed 4 bases and J shed 7 bases, with 11 bases lying between them. CDR1 and CDR2 from the germline V gene are GTSNPN and SVGIG (reference sequence). CDR3 residues: CAWTLGGNSPLHF. As DNA, the CDR3 is TGTGCCTGGACCCTGGGAGGGAATTCACCCCTCCACTTT.

The rearrangement joins TRBV5-5 to TRBJ1-2, with 9 bases identical to TRBD1. V was clipped by 2 bases and J by 1 base; unmatched bases: 6. The germline gives CDR1 SGHKS, CDR2 YYEKEE (reference sequence). The CDR3 extends over 16 amino acids. CDR3 in amino acids: CASSLGQGPLNYGYTF. DNA for the CDR3: TGTGCCAGCAGCTTAGGACAGGGGCCCCTTAACTATGGCTACACCTTC.

This rearrangement joins TRBV7-2 to TRBJ2-3; D unclear. Germline V lookup: CDR1 SGHTA, CDR2 FQGNSA. V gave up 4 bases and J gave up 2 bases, with 16 bases separating them. The CDR3 runs 16 residues. The CDR3 loop reads CASSSFEALSTDTQYF. Written as DNA, the CDR3 is TGTGCCAGCAGCTCCTTTGAGGCGTTGTCCACAGATACGCAGTATTTT.